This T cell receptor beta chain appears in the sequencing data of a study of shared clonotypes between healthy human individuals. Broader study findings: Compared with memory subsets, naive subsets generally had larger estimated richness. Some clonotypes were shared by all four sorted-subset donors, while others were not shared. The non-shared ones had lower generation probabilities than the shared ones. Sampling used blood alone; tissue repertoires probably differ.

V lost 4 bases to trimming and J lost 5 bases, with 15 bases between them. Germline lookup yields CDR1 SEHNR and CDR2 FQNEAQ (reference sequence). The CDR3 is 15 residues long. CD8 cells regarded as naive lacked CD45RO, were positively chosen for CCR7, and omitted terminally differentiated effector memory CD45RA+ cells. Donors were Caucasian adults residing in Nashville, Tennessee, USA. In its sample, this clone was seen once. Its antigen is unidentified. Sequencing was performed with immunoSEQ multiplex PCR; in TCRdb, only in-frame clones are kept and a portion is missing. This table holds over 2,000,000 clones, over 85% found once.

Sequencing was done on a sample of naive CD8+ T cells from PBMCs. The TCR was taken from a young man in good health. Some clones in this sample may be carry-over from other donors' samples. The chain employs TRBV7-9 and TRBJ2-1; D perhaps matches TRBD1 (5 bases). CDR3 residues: CASSYPQGADNEQFF. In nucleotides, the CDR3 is TGTGCCAGCAGCTACCCCCAGGGCGCCGACAATGAGCAGTTCTTC.